A selection of T cell receptor beta chains follows, all from one sample in a study of blood T cell repertoires in COVID-19. Sequencing was performed with immunoSEQ multiplex PCR; in TCRdb, only in-frame clones are kept and a portion is missing. The sample carries roughly 150,000 clones, around four fifths recorded once. The material sequenced was peripheral blood. The receptor source for this set is a woman aged 80 or over with acute or convalescent COVID-19. CDR3s include the opening cysteine and the closing phenylalanine or tryptophan. D genes are given only for firm matches. Expanded clones get a size class; other rows say once, few or many, or leave the size out.

V	size	D	J	CDR3	DNA
TRBV4-3	.	.	TRBJ2-1	CASSQVSYNEQFF	TGCGCCAGCAGCCAAGTCAGTTACAATGAGCAGTTCTTC
TRBV3-1/TRBV3-2	.	.	TRBJ1-2	CASSQSDYGYTF	TGTGCCAGCAGCCAGTCAGACTATGGCTACACCTTC
TRBV7-9	.	.	TRBJ2-3	CASSLVGQSTDTQYF	TGTGCCAGCAGCTTAGTGGGACAAAGCACAGATACGCAGTATTTT
TRBV4-3	once	.	TRBJ1-6	CASSHEKEGSPLHF	TGCGCCAGCAGCCATGAGAAGGAGGGATCACCCCTCCACTTT
TRBV6-6	.	.	TRBJ1-5	CASSPIEGVEPQHF	TGTGCCAGCAGCCCTATAGAGGGGGTTGAGCCCCAGCATTTT
TRBV30	.	.	TRBJ1-1	CAWSKSGGAEAFF	TGTGCCTGGAGTAAGTCGGGGGGGGCTGAAGCTTTCTTT
TRBV5-1	few	TRBD2	TRBJ2-1	CASSSGLAGFYNEQFF	TGCGCCAGCAGCTCAGGACTAGCGGGATTCTACAATGAGCAGTTCTTC
TRBV27	once	.	TRBJ1-5	CASSRSGNQPQHF	TGTGCCAGCAGCCGCTCGGGCAATCAGCCCCAGCATTTT
TRBV12-5	once	.	TRBJ1-2	CASGLGQLGAYGYTF	TGTGCTAGTGGCCTTGGACAGTTGGGAGCATATGGCTACACCTTC
TRBV2	.	.	TRBJ1-1	CASSDGGAMNTEAFF	TGTGCCAGCAGTGATGGAGGGGCAATGAACACTGAAGCTTTCTTT
TRBV7-2	.	TRBD2	TRBJ2-3	CASSLALSGGQGDTQYF	TGTGCCAGCAGCTTAGCGCTAAGCGGGGGGCAGGGAGATACGCAGTATTTT
TRBV7-3	once	.	TRBJ1-3	CASSSQAGTGNTIYF	TGTGCCAGCAGCTCACAGGCGGGGACTGGAAACACCATATATTTT
TRBV7-2	few	.	TRBJ2-5	CASTATRRETQYF	TGTGCCAGCACTGCTACTAGGCGCGAGACCCAGTACTTC
TRBV7-2	.	TRBD1	TRBJ1-2	CASSLDWDRVYGYTF	TGTGCCAGCAGCTTAGATTGGGACAGGGTTTATGGCTACACCTTC
TRBV6-5	.	.	TRBJ2-4	CASSYSGAQYF	TGTGCCAGCAGTTACTCGGGCGCCCAGTACTTC
TRBV6-1	.	.	TRBJ1-4	CASSEQAHEKLFF	TGTGCCAGCAGTGAACAGGCGCATGAAAAACTGTTTTTT
TRBV5-5	once	TRBD1	TRBJ2-2	CASSLRQGYAGELFF	TGTGCCAGCAGCCTACGACAGGGATACGCCGGGGAGCTGTTTTTT
TRBV9	.	.	TRBJ1-5	CASSLGGLKYQPQHF	TGTGCCAGCAGCCTGGGAGGATTAAAATATCAGCCCCAGCATTTT
TRBV5-1	.	.	TRBJ2-3	CASSLDTTDTQYF	TGCGCCAGCAGCTTGGACACCACAGATACGCAGTATTTT
TRBV2	few	.	TRBJ2-7	CASTVEREQYF	TGTGCCAGCACCGTAGAACGCGAGCAGTACTTC
TRBV6-6	.	TRBD2	TRBJ2-3	CASSYISGVSTDTQYF	TGTGCCAGCAGTTATATTAGCGGGGTGAGCACAGATACGCAGTATTTT
TRBV19	.	TRBD1	TRBJ1-5	CASSKTGVGQPQHF	TGTGCCAGTAGCAAGACAGGGGTGGGTCAGCCCCAGCATTTT
TRBV6-4	.	TRBD2	TRBJ2-3	CASSEVSSGLSSTDTQYF	TGTGCCAGCAGTGAAGTCTCTAGCGGACTATCTAGCACAGATACGCAGTATTTT
TRBV27	.	.	TRBJ2-7	CASRRGGYYEQYF	TGTGCCAGCAGGAGGGGGGGTTACTACGAGCAGTACTTC
TRBV6-6	.	TRBD1	TRBJ2-1	CASSGQGQYNEQFF	TGTGCCAGCAGTGGACAGGGGCAATACAATGAGCAGTTCTTC
TRBV6-5	few	.	TRBJ1-1	CASRSTYLGTEAFF	TGTGCCAGCAGATCAACTTACCTCGGCACTGAAGCTTTCTTT
TRBV7-9	.	TRBD2	TRBJ2-2	CASIRTSGSWAGELFF	TGTGCCAGCATACGGACTAGCGGGAGCTGGGCCGGGGAGCTGTTTTTT
TRBV6-2/TRBV6-3	.	.	TRBJ1-2	CASSFPGAYGYTF	TGTGCCAGCAGTTTCCCAGGGGCCTATGGCTACACCTTC
TRBV20-1	.	.	TRBJ1-1	CSAQTWTEAFF	TGCAGTGCTCAGACATGGACTGAAGCTTTCTTT
TRBV7-9	.	TRBD1	TRBJ1-3	CASSWGTGGTDTIYF	TGTGCCAGCAGCTGGGGGACAGGGGGCACGGACACCATATATTTT
TRBV30	.	.	TRBJ2-5	CAWRHRPDHQETQYF	TGTGCCTGGAGACACAGGCCCGACCATCAAGAGACCCAGTACTTC
TRBV10-2	few	TRBD1	TRBJ2-4	CASSEPGQGNIQYF	TGCGCCAGCAGTGAGCCGGGACAGGGTAACATTCAGTACTTC
TRBV5-6	few	.	TRBJ1-3	CASSVNRVTRGNTIYF	TGTGCCAGCAGCGTAAACAGGGTAACGAGAGGAAACACCATATATTTT
TRBV2	.	TRBD1	TRBJ1-4	CASSGTGGGELFF	TGTGCCAGCAGTGGGACAGGGGGCGGGGAACTGTTTTTT
TRBV2	.	.	TRBJ2-3	CATLRRQTDTQYF	TGTGCCACCCTCAGGAGACAGACAGATACGCAGTATTTT
TRBV2	.	.	TRBJ1-1	CASRPRGTEAFF	TGTGCCAGCAGGCCGCGAGGGACTGAAGCTTTCTTT
TRBV7-2	.	.	TRBJ1-5	CASSSYRGWDNQPQHF	TGTGCCAGCAGCTCCTACCGGGGGTGGGACAATCAGCCCCAGCATTTT
TRBV2	.	TRBD1	TRBJ2-5	CASFGTDTVQETQYF	TGTGCCAGCTTCGGGACAGATACCGTCCAAGAGACCCAGTACTTC
TRBV19	.	TRBD1	TRBJ1-2	CASSNRQGADNYGYTF	TGTGCCAGTAGCAACCGACAGGGGGCGGATAACTATGGCTACACCTTC
TRBV6-6	.	TRBD2	TRBJ2-2	CASRRESGELFF	TGTGCCAGCAGGCGGGAGTCCGGGGAGCTGTTTTTT
TRBV3-1/TRBV3-2	.	TRBD2	TRBJ2-4	CASSQDTSLAGNIQYF	TGTGCCAGCAGCCAAGATACGAGTCTAGCGGGAAACATTCAGTACTTC
TRBV18	.	TRBD1	TRBJ1-3	CASSLKGTGNIQDTIYF	TGTGCCAGCTCATTGAAGGGGACAGGGAACATACAAGACACCATATATTTT
TRBV5-8	.	.	TRBJ1-5	CASSRGGGKSNQPQHF	TGTGCCAGCAGCCGGGGGGGAGGGAAGAGCAATCAGCCCCAGCATTTT
TRBV30	.	TRBD1	TRBJ2-2	CAWSPLGTGNTGELFF	TGTGCCTGGAGTCCCTTGGGGACAGGGAACACCGGGGAGCTGTTTTTT
TRBV20-1	.	.	TRBJ1-1	CSASDTEAFF	TGCAGTGCTTCAGACACTGAAGCTTTCTTT
TRBV30	.	TRBD1	TRBJ1-2	CAWSRATGGYGYTF	TGTGCCTGGAGCCGGGCGACAGGGGGCTACGGCTACACCTTC
TRBV29-1	once	TRBD1	TRBJ2-6	CSVGTGVSGANVLTF	TGCAGCGTTGGGACAGGGGTCTCTGGGGCCAACGTCCTGACTTTC
TRBV6-2/TRBV6-3	.	.	TRBJ1-2	CASSYGQRDNTNYGYTF	TGTGCCAGCAGTTACGGTCAGCGGGACAACACTAACTATGGCTACACCTTC
TRBV2	.	TRBD1	TRBJ1-2	CASTVGQAVSYGYTF	TGTGCCAGCACCGTAGGACAGGCGGTGAGCTATGGCTACACCTTC
TRBV7-6	.	TRBD1	TRBJ2-2	CASSQITGVSNTGELFF	TGTGCCAGCAGCCAAATAACAGGGGTGTCCAACACCGGGGAGCTGTTTTTT
TRBV5-1	few	TRBD1	TRBJ1-1	CASSSQGAALNTEAFF	TGCGCCAGCAGCTCACAGGGGGCCGCCTTGAACACTGAAGCTTTCTTT